This T cell receptor beta chain is drawn from a study of blood T cells in healthy people across ages. Then a second PCR, running roughly 7 to 11 cycles, was carried out with a sample-barcoded 5' primer and a J-beta primer mix. TCRdb re-analysed the 5' RACE reads in MiXCR, keeping a single row per CDR3 protein. The sample has some 1.8 million distinct CDR3 sequences, 30% to 40% seen once. This clonotype was counted a few times. Trimming removed 0 bases from V and 4 bases from J, with 10 bases in between. Per germline, CDR1 LNHDA and CDR2 SQIVND (reference sequence). The CDR3 runs to 15 residues. Collection of roughly 10 milliliters of peripheral blood was performed for each donor.

Material: blood. The rearrangement links TRBV19 to TRBJ1-5, with a weak D call TRBD1 (6 bases). The origin of this receptor is a human donor in good health. DNA of the CDR3: TGTGCCAGTAGTATAGACTCAGGGGCGAATCAGCCCCAGCATTTT. This codes for CASSIDSGANQPQHF.